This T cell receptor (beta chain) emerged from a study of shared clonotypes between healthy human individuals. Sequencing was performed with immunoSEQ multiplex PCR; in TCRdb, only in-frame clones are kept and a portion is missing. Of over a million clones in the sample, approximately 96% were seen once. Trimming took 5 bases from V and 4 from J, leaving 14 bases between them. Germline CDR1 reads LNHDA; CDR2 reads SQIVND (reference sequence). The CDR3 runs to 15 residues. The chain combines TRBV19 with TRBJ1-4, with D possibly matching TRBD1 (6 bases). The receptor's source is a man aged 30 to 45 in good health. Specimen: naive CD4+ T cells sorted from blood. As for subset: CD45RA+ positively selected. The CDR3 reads CASSPRGGFNEKLFF. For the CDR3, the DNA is TGTGCCAGTAGTCCCAGGGGCGGGTTTAATGAAAAACTGTTTTTT.